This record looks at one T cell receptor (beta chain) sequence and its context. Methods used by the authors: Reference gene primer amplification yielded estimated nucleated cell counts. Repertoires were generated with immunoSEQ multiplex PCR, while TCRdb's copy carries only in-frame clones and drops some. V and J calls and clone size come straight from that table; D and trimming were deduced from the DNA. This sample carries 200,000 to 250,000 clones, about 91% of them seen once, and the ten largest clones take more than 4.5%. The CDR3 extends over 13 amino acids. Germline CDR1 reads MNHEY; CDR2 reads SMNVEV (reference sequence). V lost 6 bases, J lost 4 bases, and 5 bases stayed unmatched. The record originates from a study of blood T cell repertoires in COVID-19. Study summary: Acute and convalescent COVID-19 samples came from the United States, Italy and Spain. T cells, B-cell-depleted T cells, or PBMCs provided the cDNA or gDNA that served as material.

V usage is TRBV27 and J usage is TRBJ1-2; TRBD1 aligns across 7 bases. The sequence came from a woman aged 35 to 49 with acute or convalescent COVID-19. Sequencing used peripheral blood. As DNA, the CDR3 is TGTGCCAGCAGAAACAGGGGTGCCTATGGCTACACCTTC. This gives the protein CASRNRGAYGYTF.